A few counts support the clone carrying this T cell receptor beta chain. Its antigen is still unknown. This entry belongs to a study of response to subunit inactivated influenza vaccine. The study, taken as a whole, reports: Authors suggested seasonal influenza vaccinations each recruit few new T cells.

TCRdb re-analysed the RT-PCR reads in MiXCR, keeping a single row per CDR3 protein. The data show about 570,000 distinct CDR3 sequences, with approximately 10% seen just once and 10% held by the top ten. CDR3 length: 12 amino acids. The V end was cut by 9 bases, the J end by 2 bases, with 9 bases between. Germline assignment: CDR1 ENHRY and CDR2 SYGVKD. This sequence joins TRBV10-3 and TRBJ2-3, with D perhaps assigned TRBD1 or TRBD2 (5 bases each). This TCR derives from a man aged 45 to 65 who received an inactivated influenza vaccine. Source: PBMCs from blood, taken on the day of vaccination. As DNA, the CDR3 is TGTGCCATTTCTGGGACCACAGATACGCAGTATTTT. Its protein is CAISGTTDTQYF.